This paragraph covers one TCR beta chain sequence. This clonotype has more than one count but fewer than ten. No antigen is known for it. No quality values exist for individual bases; no much larger clone is one base distant. Including the terminal cysteine and phenylalanine, the CDR3 comprises 13 residues. The DNA shown is the 39-base CDR3, in frame from base 1. CDR1 and CDR2, per the germline V gene (reference sequence), are LNHNV and YYDKDF. V drops 8 bases and J drops 0 bases, leaving 10 bases in between. Reads for this sample came from an Illumina NovaSeq 6000. cDNA libraries for TCRalpha and TCRbeta were prepared by 5'RACE using constant-segment primers, with sample barcodes and unique molecular identifiers added. Trizol reagent was used to extract RNA from every sample. Libraries were amplified in two PCR steps, with a second sample barcode and Illumina TruSeq adapters added in the second step. Libraries were sequenced on an Illumina NovaSeq with 2 x 150 bp paired-end reads. As for the original processing: Reads were demultiplexed and collapsed into UMI-guided consensus sequences with migec v1.2.7. With mixcr v2.1.11, UMI consensuses were aligned to TRA and TRB V and J templates and assembled into clonotypes. A clonotype was counted as expanded or contracted only if both edgeR and NoisET called the change significant, with noise models trained on biological replicates. For edgeR calls, a false discovery rate-adjusted p below 0.01 and a log2 fold-change threshold of 1 were applied. As an exploratory analysis of dynamics, max-normalized trajectories of the 1000 most abundant clonotypes were examined by PCA with hierarchical clustering. Each responding clone was given a CD4 or CD8 phenotype based on the CD4+ and CD8+ repertoires, which had been sequenced separately. The public reads were reanalyzed by TCRdb: fastp trimming at Q25, MiXCR alignment, in-frame beta chains only. Each CDR3 protein appears once, grouped with its most common genes and DNA. The V and J calls reflect TCRdb's pipeline rather than the authors' work. The sample table records 92,000 or so distinct CDR3 sequences; more than 12% of these occur just once. Under 45% of the sample comes from the top ten.

PBMCs were isolated by Ficoll-Paque density gradient centrifugation. This entry comes from a study of T-cell memory formation after mild COVID-19 (dated by TCRdb to the early 2020s). Notes on the research overall: TCR sequence clusters from the two donors were largely donor specific. Two young, previously healthy adult volunteers made up the cohort, one male and one female. In a couple of donors, T-cell clones that expanded and contracted after mild COVID-19 were tracked by sequencing TCRalpha and TCRbeta repertoires over time. The study at large found these results: From day 15 to 85, contracting clones showed balanced CD4/CD8 phenotypes, whereas a second wave of clones that expanded from day 15 to 37 leaned towards CD4+. Contracting CD4+ clones appeared mostly in the CM and EM memory subsets, whereas CD8+ clones were enriched in EMRA. Some responding clones were detected in pre-infection memory, suggesting pre-existing cross-reactive memory T cells joined the SARS-CoV-2 response. SARS-CoV-2 specificity of the second-wave clones peaking on day 37 was not confirmed. The study covered only two mild cases, and larger cohorts including severe cases with pre-infection samples were considered necessary.

The receptor was derived from a man younger than 35 who had mild COVID-19 (a few samples of this study predate the infection). The sample titles of this study are shuffled in the database, so cell type and time point are left out; the donor was told from shared clones. Specimen: PBMCs or a T cell subset sorted from them (not recorded which). The chain is encoded by TRBV15 joined to TRBJ1-1, with TRBD1 perhaps the D gene, on 6 matching bases. CDR3 loop: CATLDSMNTEAFF. The sequence in DNA is TGTGCCACCTTGGACAGCATGAACACTGAAGCTTTCTTT.